This TCR beta chain was documented in a study of T cell responses to AZD1222 COVID-19 vaccine. Study results and caveats: Unmutated variant regions are reportedly the target of nearly half of TCRs that are spike-specific. Vaccination with two AZD1222 doses was followed by a rise in Spike-specific TCR breadth and depth.

Regarding this clone: As yet, its antigen is unknown.

J was trimmed by 11 bases and V by 1 base; bases with no gene match: 5. Germline V gives CDR1 LGHNA, CDR2 YNFKEQ. The CDR3 is 14 residues long. The table came from immunoSEQ multiplex PCR; TCRdb's copy has only in-frame clones and leaves some out. The sample has 95,000 to 110,000 clones; more than 75% are singletons. This chain connects TRBV4-2 to TRBJ1-4; 9 bases are a match to TRBD1. The sequences come from peripheral blood, collected 28 days after the second dose of the MenACWY control vaccine. The TCR comes from an adult who received the MenACWY meningococcal vaccine as a control. CDR3 in amino acids: CASSQGRTGEKLFF. The CDR3, as DNA: TGTGCCAGCAGCCAAGGTCGGACAGGGGAGAAACTGTTTTTT.